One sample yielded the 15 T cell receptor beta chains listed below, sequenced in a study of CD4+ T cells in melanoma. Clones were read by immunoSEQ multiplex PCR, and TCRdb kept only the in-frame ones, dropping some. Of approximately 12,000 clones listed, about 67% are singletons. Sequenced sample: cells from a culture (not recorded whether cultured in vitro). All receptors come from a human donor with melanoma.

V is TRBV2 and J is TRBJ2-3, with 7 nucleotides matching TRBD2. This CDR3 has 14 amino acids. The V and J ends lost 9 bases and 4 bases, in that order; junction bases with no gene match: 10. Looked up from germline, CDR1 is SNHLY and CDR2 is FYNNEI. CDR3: CASQVSGAPDTQYF. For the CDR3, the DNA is TGTGCCAGTCAAGTAAGCGGGGCCCCAGATACGCAGTATTTT.

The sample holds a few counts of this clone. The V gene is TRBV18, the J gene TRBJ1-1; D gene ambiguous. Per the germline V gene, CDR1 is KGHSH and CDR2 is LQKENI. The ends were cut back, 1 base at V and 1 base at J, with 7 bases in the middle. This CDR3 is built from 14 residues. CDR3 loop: CASSPLTRNTEAFF. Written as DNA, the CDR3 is TGTGCCAGCTCACCACTTACCAGGAACACTGAAGCTTTCTTT.

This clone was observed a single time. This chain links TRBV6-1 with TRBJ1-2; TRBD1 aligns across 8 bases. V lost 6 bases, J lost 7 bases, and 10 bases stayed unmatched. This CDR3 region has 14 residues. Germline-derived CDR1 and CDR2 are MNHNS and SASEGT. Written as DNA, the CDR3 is TGTGCCAGCAGCCTAACAGGGGGGGTCGTTGGCTACACCTTC. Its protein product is CASSLTGGVVGYTF.

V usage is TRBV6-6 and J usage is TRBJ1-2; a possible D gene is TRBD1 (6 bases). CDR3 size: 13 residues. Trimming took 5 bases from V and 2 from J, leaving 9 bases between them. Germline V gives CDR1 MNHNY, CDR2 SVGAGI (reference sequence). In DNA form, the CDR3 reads TGTGCCAGCAGTGTCGACAGGAACTATGGCTACACCTTC. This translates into CASSVDRNYGYTF.

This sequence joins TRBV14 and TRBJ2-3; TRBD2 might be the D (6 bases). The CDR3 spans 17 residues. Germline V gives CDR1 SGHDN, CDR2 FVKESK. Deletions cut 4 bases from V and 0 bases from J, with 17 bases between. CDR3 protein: CASSRLGPITSTDTQYF. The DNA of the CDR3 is TGTGCCAGCAGCCGACTAGGACCTATCACTAGCACAGATACGCAGTATTTT.

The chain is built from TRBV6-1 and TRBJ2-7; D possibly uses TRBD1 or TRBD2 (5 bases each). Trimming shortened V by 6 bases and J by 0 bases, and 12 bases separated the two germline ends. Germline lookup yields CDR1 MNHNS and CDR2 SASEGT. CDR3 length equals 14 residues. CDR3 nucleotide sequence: TGTGCCAGCAGCTCTCGGGACGCCTCCTACGAGCAGTACTTC. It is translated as CASSSRDASYEQYF.

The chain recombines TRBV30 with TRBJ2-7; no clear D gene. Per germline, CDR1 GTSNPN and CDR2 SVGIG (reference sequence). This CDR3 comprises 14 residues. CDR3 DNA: TGTGCTCGTAAAGGAGCTTCTCCGCCTGACGAGCAGTACTTC. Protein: CARKGASPPDEQYF.

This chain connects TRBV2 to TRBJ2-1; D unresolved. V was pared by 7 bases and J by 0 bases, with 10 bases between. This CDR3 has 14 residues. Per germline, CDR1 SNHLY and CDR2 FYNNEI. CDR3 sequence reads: CASIRPSSYNEQFF. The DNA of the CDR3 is TGTGCCAGCATACGTCCCAGCTCCTACAATGAGCAGTTCTTC.

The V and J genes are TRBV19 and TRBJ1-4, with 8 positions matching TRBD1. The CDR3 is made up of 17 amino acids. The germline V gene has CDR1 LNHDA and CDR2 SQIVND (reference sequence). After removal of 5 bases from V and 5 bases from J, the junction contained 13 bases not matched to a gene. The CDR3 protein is CASSLSVVGQGNEKLFF. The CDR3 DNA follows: TGTGCCAGTAGTTTGTCCGTTGTCGGACAGGGAAATGAAAAACTGTTTTTT.

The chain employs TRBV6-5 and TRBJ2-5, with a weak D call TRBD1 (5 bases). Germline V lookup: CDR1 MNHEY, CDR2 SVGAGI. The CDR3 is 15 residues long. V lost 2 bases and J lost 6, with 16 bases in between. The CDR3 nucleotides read TGTGCCAGCAGTTACCTATCAGGCCCAGGGAAGACCCAGTACTTC. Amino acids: CASSYLSGPGKTQYF.

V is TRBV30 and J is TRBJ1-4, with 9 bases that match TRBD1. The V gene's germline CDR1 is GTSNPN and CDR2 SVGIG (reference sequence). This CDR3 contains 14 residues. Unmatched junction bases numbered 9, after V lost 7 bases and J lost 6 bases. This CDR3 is CALTGGTAYEKLFF. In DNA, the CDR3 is TGTGCCTTGACAGGGGGAACTGCTTATGAAAAACTGTTTTTT. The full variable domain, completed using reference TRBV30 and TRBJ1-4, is SQTIHQWPATLVQPVGSPLSLECTVEGTSNPNLYWYRQAAGRGLQLLFYSVGIGQISSEVPQNLSASRPQDRQFILSSKKLLLSDSGFYLCALTGGTAYEKLFFGSGTQLSVL.

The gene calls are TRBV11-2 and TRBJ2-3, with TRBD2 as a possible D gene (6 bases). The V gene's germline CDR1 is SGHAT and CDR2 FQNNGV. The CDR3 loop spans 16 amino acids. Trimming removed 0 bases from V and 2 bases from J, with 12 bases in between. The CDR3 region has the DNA TGTGCCAGCAGCTTAGAACGGCGGGGACCCACAGATACGCAGTATTTT. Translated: CASSLERRGPTDTQYF.

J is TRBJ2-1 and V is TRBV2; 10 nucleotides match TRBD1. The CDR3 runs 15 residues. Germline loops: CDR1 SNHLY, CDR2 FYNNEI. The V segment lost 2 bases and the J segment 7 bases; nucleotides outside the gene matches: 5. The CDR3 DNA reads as TGTGCCAGCAGTGAACGGGACAGGGGAACAAATGAGCAGTTCTTC. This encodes CASSERDRGTNEQFF. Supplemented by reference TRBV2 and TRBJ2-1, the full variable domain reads EPEVTQTPSHQVTQMGQEVILRCVPISNHLYFYWYRQILGQKVEFLVSFYNNEISEKSEIFDDQFSVERPDGSNFTLKIRSTKLEDSAMYFCASSERDRGTNEQFFGPGTRLTVL.

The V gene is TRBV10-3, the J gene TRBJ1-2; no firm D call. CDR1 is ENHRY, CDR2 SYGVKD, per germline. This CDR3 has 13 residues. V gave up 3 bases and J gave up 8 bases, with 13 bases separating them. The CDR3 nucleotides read TGTGCCATCAGTGACCGGCCGAGTCAGGGCTACACCTTC. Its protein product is CAISDRPSQGYTF.

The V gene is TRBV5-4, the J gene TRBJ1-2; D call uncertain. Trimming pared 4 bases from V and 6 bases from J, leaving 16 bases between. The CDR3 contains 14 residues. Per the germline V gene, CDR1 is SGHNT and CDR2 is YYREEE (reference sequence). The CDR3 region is CASSPAARMDGYTF. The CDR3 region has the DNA TGTGCCAGCAGCCCCGCGGCTAGGATGGATGGCTACACCTTC.